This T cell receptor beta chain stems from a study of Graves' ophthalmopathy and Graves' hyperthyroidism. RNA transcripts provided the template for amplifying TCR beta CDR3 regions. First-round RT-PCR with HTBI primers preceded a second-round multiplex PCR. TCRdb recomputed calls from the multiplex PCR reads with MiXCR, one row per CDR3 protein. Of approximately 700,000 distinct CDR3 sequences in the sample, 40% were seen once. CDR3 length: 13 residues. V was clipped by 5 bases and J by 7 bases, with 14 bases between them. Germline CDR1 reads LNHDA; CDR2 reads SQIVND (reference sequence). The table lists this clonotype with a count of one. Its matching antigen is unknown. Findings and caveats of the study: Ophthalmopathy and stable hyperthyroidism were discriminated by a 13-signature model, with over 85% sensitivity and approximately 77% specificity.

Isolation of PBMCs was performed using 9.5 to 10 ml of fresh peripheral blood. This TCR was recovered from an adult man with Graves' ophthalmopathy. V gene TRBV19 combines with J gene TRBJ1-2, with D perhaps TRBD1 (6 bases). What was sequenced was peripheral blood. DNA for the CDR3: TGTGCCAGTAGTTTAAACAGGGCAACTGGCTACACCTTC. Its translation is CASSLNRATGYTF.